The rows below give T cell receptor beta chains drawn from one sample of a study of CD8+ T cells in alopecia areata. Data came from immunoSEQ multiplex PCR; TCRdb stores just in-frame clones and leaves some out. The sample has 110,000 to 150,000 clones; 58% are singletons. Sequencing was performed on CD4+ T cells sorted from blood, taken at week 0. The receptors were sampled from a human donor with alopecia areata. The CDR3 runs from the conserved cysteine through the conserved F or W. The D gene is left open where the match is weak. Only part of the rows carry a size: once, few, many, or a class if the clone is expanded.

cdr3_length | j_call | d_call | v_call | clone_size | cdr3_nt | cdr3_aa
14 | TRBJ1-4 | TRBD1 | TRBV27 | NA | TGTGCCAGCAGTTTGAACAGGGGAACCGAAAAACTGTTTTTT | CASSLNRGTEKLFF
14 | TRBJ2-5 | NA | TRBV30 | NA | TGTGCCTGCGTCCGGTCGGATTCCTTGGGGACCCAGTACTTC | CACVRSDSLGTQYF
16 | TRBJ1-1 | NA | TRBV7-2 | NA | TGTGCCAGCAGCCCCAAAGCGGGAAAAATGAACACTGAAGCTTTCTTT | CASSPKAGKMNTEAFF
17 | TRBJ2-3 | TRBD1 | TRBV5-6 | NA | TGTGCCAGCAGCCCTAGGACAGGGTCAGTTATAGTGGATACGCAGTATTTT | CASSPRTGSVIVDTQYF
12 | TRBJ1-3 | NA | TRBV7-7 | NA | TGTGCTACCCGGGGAAGCGGAAACACCATATATTTT | CATRGSGNTIYF
16 | TRBJ1-2 | NA | TRBV27 | NA | TGTGCCAGCAGTTTATCGATTGAGGGCGGAAACTATGGCTACACCTTC | CASSLSIEGGNYGYTF
15 | TRBJ1-6 | TRBD1 | TRBV5-1 | NA | TGCGCCAGCAGGCATGGACAGGGGAGGGATTCACCCCTCCACTTT | CASRHGQGRDSPLHF
11 | TRBJ2-3 | NA | TRBV30 | NA | TGTGCCTGGACCACCACAGATACGCAGTATTTT | CAWTTTDTQYF
17 | TRBJ2-6 | NA | TRBV4-2 | NA | TGTGCCAGCAGCCAATTTGACGGAAGCTCTGGGGCCAACGTCCTGACTTTC | CASSQFDGSSGANVLTF
15 | TRBJ1-2 | NA | TRBV15 | NA | TGTGCCACCAGCAGAGATCCGGCGGAGAACTATGGCTACACCTTC | CATSRDPAENYGYTF
12 | TRBJ1-2 | NA | TRBV19 | few | TGTGCCAGTAGCCCGCAGGGCGGTGGCTACACCTTC | CASSPQGGGYTF
14 | TRBJ2-3 | NA | TRBV9 | NA | TGTGCCAGCAGCGTAGTGGGATACACAGATACGCAGTATTTT | CASSVVGYTDTQYF
13 | TRBJ2-3 | NA | TRBV29-1 | NA | TGCAGCGTTTTTCTCGACGGTCCGGGTACGCAGTATTTT | CSVFLDGPGTQYF
11 | TRBJ1-1 | NA | TRBV29-1 | NA | TGCAGCGTTGCAGAGAACACTGAAGCTTTCTTT | CSVAENTEAFF